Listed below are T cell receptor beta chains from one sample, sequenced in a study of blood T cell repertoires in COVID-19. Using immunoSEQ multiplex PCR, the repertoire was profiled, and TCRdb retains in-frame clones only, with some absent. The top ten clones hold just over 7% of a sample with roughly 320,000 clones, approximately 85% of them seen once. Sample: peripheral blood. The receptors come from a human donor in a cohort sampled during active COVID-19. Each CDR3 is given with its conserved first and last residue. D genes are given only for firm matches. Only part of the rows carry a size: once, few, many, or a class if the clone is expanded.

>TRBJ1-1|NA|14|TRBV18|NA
TGTGCCAGCTCACCAGGGCAGGCGTACACTGAAGCTTTCTTT
CASSPGQAYTEAFF
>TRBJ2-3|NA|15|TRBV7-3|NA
TGTGCCAGCAGCTTGAGAAGAGGGAAGACAGATACGCAGTATTTT
CASSLRRGKTDTQYF
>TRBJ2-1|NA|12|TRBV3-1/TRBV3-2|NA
TGTGCCAGCAGCCTAAGGGGTTACGAGCAGTTCTTC
CASSLRGYEQFF
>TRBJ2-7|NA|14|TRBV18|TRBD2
TGTGCCAGCTCTCCGGGACTAGCGGGGAACGAGCAGTACTTC
CASSPGLAGNEQYF
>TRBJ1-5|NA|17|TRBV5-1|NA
TGCGCCAGCAGCCCAGAGGGGGGGCCGGCCCTTAATCAGCCCCAGCATTTT
CASSPEGGPALNQPQHF
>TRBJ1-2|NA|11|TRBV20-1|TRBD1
TGCAGTGCTCACAGGGGCCTTAACTACACCTTC
CSAHRGLNYTF
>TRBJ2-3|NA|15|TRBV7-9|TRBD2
TGTGCCAGCAGTTATGGCGGGGGGGGCACAGATACGCAGTATTTT
CASSYGGGGTDTQYF
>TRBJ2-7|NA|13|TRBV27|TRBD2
TGTGCCAGCGCGGGGGGAAGAAGCTACGAGCAGTACTTC
CASAGGRSYEQYF
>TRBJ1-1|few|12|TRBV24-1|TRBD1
TGTGCCACAGCCGACAGGGACACTGAAGCTTTCTTT
CATADRDTEAFF
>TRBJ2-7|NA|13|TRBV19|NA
TGTGCCAGTAAGAGGAAGGGGTCCTACGAGCAGTACTTC
CASKRKGSYEQYF
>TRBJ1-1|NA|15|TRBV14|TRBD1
TGTGCCAGCAGCTTGCACAGGGGGCAGAATGCTATAGCTTTCTTT
CASSLHRGQNAIAFF
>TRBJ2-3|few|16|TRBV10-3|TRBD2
TGTGCCATCAGTGAATCACTAGCGGGGGGGGTAGATACGCAGTATTTT
CAISESLAGGVDTQYF
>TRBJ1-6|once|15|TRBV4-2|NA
TGTGCCAGCAGCCAAGAGGGAGGGCTGGATTCACCCCTCCACTTT
CASSQEGGLDSPLHF
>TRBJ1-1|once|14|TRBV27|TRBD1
TGTGCCAGCAGTTCCCCCCCGACAGGGGGTGGAACTTTCTTT
CASSSPPTGGGTFF
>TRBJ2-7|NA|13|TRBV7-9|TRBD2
TGTGCCAGCGGGCCGGGGGGAACCTACGAGCAGTACTTC
CASGPGGTYEQYF
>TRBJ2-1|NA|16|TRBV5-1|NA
TGCGCCAGCAGTTCTCGCGGGGAGCTACTCTACAATGAGCAGTTCTTC
CASSSRGELLYNEQFF
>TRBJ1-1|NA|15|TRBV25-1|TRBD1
TGTGCCAGCACTCCGGGACAGGGGATGAACACTGAAGCTTTCTTT
CASTPGQGMNTEAFF
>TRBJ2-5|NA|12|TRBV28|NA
TGTGCCAGCTGGACTACTCAAGAGACCCAGTACTTC
CASWTTQETQYF
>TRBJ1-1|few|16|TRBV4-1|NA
TGCGCCAGCAGCCAACATTTGACTCTACTGAACACTGAAGCTTTCTTT
CASSQHLTLLNTEAFF
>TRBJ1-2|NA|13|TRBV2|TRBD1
TGTGCCAGCACCGGGACAGGGTTTTATGGCTACACCTTC
CASTGTGFYGYTF
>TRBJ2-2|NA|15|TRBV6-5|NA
TGTGCCAGCAGTTACCAGGACAGCTACACCGGGGAGCTGTTTTTT
CASSYQDSYTGELFF
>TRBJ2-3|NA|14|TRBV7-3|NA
TGTGCCAGCAGCTTAGGAGACCCTAGGGATACGCAGTATTTT
CASSLGDPRDTQYF
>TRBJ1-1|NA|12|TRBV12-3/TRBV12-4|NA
TGTGCCAGCAGTTTAGATCTGTATGAAGCTTTCTTT
CASSLDLYEAFF
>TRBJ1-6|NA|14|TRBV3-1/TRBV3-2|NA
TGTGCCAGCAGCCTTAACAGGGTGGGTTCACCCCTCCACTTT
CASSLNRVGSPLHF
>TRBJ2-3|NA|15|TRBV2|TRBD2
TGTGCCAGCAAAAGGACTAGCGGGGGGGAAGATACGCAGTATTTT
CASKRTSGGEDTQYF
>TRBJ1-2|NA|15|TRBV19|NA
TGTGCCAGTAGTACCCAACAGGGTCGAAACTATGGCTACACCTTC
CASSTQQGRNYGYTF